The 2 T cell receptor beta chains below all came from one sample that was sequenced in a study of shared clonotypes between healthy human individuals. Repertoires were generated with immunoSEQ multiplex PCR, while TCRdb's copy carries only in-frame clones and drops some. The repertoire holds approximately 1.5 million clones, 98% seen once, with about 0.4% in the top ten. Sequenced: naive CD4+ T cells sorted from blood. Subset given: CD45RA+ positively selected. These receptor sequences come from a young man in good health.

The V call is TRBV27, the J call TRBJ1-5; D is unclear. The CDR3 runs 16 residues. V lost 6 bases and J 1 base, leaving 16 bases between the germline ends. CDR1 and CDR2 from the germline V gene are MNHEY and SMNVEV (reference sequence). The CDR3 loop is CASSPDRGWSNQPQHF. The CDR3 DNA follows: TGTGCCAGCAGCCCGGACCGTGGCTGGAGCAATCAGCCCCAGCATTTT.

J is TRBJ2-7 and V is TRBV4-1, with 11 bases aligning to TRBD2. There are 15 residues in the CDR3. CDR1 is MGHRA, CDR2 YSYEKL, per germline. Trimming removed 4 bases from V and 1 base from J; junction bases left unmatched: 3. The DNA of the CDR3 is TGCGCCAGCAGCCCCCGACTAGCGGGATCCTACGAGCAGTACTTC. The encoded protein is CASSPRLAGSYEQYF.